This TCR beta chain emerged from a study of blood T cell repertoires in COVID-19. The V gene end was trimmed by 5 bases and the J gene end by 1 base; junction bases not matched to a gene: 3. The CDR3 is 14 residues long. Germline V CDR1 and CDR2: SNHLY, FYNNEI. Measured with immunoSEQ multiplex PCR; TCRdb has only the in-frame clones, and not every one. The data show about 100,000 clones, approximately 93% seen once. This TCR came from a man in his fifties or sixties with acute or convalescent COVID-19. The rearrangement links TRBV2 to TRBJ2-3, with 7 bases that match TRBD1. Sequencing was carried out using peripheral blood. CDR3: CASSRQGGTDTQYF. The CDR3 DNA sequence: TGTGCCAGCAGTAGACAGGGCGGCACAGATACGCAGTATTTT.